The T cell receptor beta chain described here comes from a study of quantifying T cell responses using KT2 cells. The overall study: TCR alpha and beta constant-region primers primed reverse transcription of RNA.

KT2 cells were mixed with fixed PBMC numbers at varying ratios. The CDR3 extends over 16 amino acids. V was clipped by 3 bases and J by 2 bases, with 14 bases between them. A single-stranded UMI oligo with SP2 sequence was ligated to cDNA 3' ends. The first PCR ran 4 to 5 cycles with an equimolar RC1.1 and RC1.2 beta primer mix. Using its own MiXCR run on the UMI-ligation and nested PCR reads, TCRdb lists one record per CDR3 protein. The table lists 25,000 to 40,000 distinct CDR3 sequences, 10% of them singletons. The chain carries TRBV12-3 or TRBV12-4 and TRBJ2-1; D is perhaps TRBD2 (6 bases). The receptor was derived from a human donor. Sequencing was carried out using PBMCs spiked with cells of the T cell clone KT2. This CDR3 is CASSFFSGDPYNEQFF. The CDR3 DNA is TGTGCCAGCAGTTTTTTCTCGGGGGACCCCTACAATGAGCAGTTCTTC.